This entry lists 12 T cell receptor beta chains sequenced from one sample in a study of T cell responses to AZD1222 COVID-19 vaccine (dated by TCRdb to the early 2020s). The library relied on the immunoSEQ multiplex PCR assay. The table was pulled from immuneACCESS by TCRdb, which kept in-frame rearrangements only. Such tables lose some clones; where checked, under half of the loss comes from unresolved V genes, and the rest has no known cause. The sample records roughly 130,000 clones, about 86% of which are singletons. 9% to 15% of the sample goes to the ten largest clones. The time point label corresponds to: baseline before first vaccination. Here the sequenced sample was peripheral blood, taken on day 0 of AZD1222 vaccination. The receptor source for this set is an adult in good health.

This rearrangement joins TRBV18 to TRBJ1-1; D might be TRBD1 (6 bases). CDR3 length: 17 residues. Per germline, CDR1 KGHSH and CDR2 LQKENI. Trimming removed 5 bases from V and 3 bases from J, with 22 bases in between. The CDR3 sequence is CASSITQGESRYTEAFF. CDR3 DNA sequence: TGTGCCAGCTCAATAACACAGGGTGAGAGTCGGTACACTGAAGCTTTCTTT.

The CDR3 here is CASMGQMNTEAFF. For the CDR3, the DNA is TGTGCCAGCATGGGACAGATGAACACTGAAGCTTTCTTT. The V and J genes are TRBV2 and TRBJ1-1; 7 bases fit TRBD1. After removal of 7 bases from V and 0 bases from J, the junction contained 2 bases not matched to a gene. The CDR3 runs 13 residues. CDR1 is SNHLY and CDR2 is FYNNEI in the germline V gene.

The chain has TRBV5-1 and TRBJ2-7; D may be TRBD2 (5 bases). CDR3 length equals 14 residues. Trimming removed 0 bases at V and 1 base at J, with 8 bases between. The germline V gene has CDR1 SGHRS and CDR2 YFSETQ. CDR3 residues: CASSLGSGSYEQYF. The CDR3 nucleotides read TGCGCCAGCAGCTTGGGGTCGGGGTCCTACGAGCAGTACTTC.

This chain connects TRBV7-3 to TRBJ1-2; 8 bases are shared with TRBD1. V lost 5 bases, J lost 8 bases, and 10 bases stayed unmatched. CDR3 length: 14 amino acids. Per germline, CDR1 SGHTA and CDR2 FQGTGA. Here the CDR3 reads CASSDPDRDGGYTF. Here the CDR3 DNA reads TGTGCCAGCAGCGACCCGGACAGGGACGGCGGCTACACCTTC.

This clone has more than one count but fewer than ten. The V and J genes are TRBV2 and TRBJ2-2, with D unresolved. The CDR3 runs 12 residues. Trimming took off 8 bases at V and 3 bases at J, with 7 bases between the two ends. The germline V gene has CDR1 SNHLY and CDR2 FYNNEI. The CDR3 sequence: CASGWDTGELFF. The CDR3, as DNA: TGTGCCAGCGGGTGGGACACCGGGGAGCTGTTTTTT.

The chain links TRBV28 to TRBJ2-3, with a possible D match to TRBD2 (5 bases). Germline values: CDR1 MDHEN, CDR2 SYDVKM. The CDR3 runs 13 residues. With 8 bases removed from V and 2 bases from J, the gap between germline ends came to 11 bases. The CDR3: CASGRGNTDTQYF. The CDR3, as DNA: TGTGCCAGCGGGAGAGGGAACACAGATACGCAGTATTTT.

The CDR3 nucleotides read TGTGCCAGCAGCTTAGCGGACGTCGCCTACGAGCAGTACTTC. Translating gives CASSLADVAYEQYF. The chain combines TRBV11-2 with TRBJ2-7, with unresolved D. Germline lookup yields CDR1 SGHAT and CDR2 FQNNGV. This CDR3 is 14 amino acids long. Deletions cut 1 base from V and 2 bases from J, with 9 bases between.

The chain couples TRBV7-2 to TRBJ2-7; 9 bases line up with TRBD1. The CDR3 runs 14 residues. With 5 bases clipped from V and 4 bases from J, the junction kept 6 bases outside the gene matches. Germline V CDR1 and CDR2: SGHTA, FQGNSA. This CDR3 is CASSRPGQGYEQYF. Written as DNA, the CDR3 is TGTGCCAGCAGCCGTCCGGGACAGGGTTACGAGCAGTACTTC.

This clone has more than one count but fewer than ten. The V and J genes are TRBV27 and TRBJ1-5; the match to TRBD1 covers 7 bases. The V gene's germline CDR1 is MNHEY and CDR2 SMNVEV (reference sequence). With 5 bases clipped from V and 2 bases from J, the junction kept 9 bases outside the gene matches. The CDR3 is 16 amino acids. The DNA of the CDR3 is TGTGCCAGCAGTCAGGCAGGGGGGTATGGCAATCAGCCCCAGCATTTT. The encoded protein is CASSQAGGYGNQPQHF.

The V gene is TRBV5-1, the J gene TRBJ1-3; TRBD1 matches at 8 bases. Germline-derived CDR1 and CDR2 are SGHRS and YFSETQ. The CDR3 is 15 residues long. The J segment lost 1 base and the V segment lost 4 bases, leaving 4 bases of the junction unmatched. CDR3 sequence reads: CASSPDRGSGNTIYF. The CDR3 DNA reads TGCGCCAGCAGCCCCGACAGGGGTTCTGGAAACACCATATATTTT.

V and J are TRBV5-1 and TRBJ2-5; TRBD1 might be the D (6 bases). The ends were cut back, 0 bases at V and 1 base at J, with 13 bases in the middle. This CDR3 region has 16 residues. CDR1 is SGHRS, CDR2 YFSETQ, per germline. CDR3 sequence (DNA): TGCGCCAGCAGCTTGGTTGGGGGCGCAACCCAAGAGACCCAGTACTTC. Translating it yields CASSLVGGATQETQYF. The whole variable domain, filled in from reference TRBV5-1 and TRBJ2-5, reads KAGVTQTPRYLIKTRGQQVTLSCSPISGHRSVSWYQQTPGQGLQFLFEYFSETQRNKGNFPGRFSGRQFSNSRSEMNVSTLELGDSALYLCASSLVGGATQETQYFGPGTRLLVL.

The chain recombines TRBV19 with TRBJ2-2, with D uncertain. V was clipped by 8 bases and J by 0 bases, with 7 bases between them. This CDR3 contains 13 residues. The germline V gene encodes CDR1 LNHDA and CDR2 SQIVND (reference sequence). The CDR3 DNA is TGTGCCAGTGCCAACGCGAACACCGGGGAGCTGTTTTTT. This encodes CASANANTGELFF.